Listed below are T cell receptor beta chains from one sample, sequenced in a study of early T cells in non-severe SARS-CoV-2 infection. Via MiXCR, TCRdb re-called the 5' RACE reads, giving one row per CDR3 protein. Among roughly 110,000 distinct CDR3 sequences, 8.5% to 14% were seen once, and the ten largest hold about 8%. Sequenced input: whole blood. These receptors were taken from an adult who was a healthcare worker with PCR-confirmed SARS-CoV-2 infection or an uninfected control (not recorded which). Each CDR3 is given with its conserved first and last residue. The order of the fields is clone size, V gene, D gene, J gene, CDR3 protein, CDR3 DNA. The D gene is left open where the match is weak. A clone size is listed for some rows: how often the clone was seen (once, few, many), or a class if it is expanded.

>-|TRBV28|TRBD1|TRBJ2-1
CASSSPRDRGQSSYNEQFF
TGTGCCAGCAGTTCCCCCCGGGACAGGGGCCAAAGCTCCTACAATGAGCAGTTCTTC
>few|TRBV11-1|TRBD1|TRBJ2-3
CASSQIGQGTQYF
TGTGCCAGCAGTCAAATCGGACAGGGAACGCAGTATTTT
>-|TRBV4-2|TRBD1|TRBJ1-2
CASSQEGTAGYGYTF
TGTGCCAGCAGCCAAGAGGGGACAGCGGGCTATGGCTACACCTTC
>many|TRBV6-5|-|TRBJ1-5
CASSPHSNQPQHF
TGTGCCAGCAGTCCCCATAGCAATCAGCCCCAGCATTTT
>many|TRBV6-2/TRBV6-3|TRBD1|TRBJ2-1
CASRLWQGAYNEQFF
TGTGCCAGCAGACTTTGGCAGGGGGCCTACAATGAGCAGTTCTTC
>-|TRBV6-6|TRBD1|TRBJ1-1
CASSSSDRTYEAFF
TGTGCCAGCAGTAGCTCGGACAGGACTTATGAAGCTTTCTTT
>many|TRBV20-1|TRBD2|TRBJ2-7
CSARDGRRSYEQYF
TGCAGTGCTAGAGACGGGAGGAGATCCTACGAGCAGTACTTC
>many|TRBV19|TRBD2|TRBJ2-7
CASSRSAGGLYEQYF
TGTGCCAGTAGTAGGAGTGCGGGAGGGCTATACGAGCAGTACTTC
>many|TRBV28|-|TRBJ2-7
CASIRAGRTPYEQYF
TGTGCCAGCATTAGGGCGGGACGAACGCCCTACGAGCAGTACTTC
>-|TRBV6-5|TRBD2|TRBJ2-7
CASSPGLGSYEQYF
TGTGCCAGCAGTCCGGGACTAGGGTCCTACGAGCAGTACTTC
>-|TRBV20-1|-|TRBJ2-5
CSAGGVRQETQYF
TGCAGTGCCGGGGGAGTTCGTCAAGAGACCCAGTACTTC
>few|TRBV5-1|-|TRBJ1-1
CASIPRDRPTEAFF
TGCGCCAGCATCCCGAGAGACAGGCCCACTGAAGCTTTCTTT
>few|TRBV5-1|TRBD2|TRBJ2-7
CASSSLAGGPSEQYF
TGCGCCAGCAGCTCTCTAGCGGGAGGGCCTAGCGAGCAGTACTTC
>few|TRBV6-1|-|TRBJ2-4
CASSVGENIQYF
TGTGCCAGCAGTGTGGGGGAAAACATTCAGTACTTC
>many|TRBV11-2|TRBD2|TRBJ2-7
CASSRGLAGYEQYF
TGTGCCAGCAGCCGTGGACTAGCGGGTTACGAGCAGTACTTC
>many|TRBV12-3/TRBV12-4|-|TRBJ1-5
CASSFGRAAQPQHF
TGTGCCAGCAGTTTTGGCAGGGCCGCTCAGCCCCAGCATTTT
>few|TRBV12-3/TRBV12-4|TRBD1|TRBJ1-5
CASKGGAGQPQHF
TGTGCCAGCAAAGGGGGCGCCGGGCAGCCCCAGCATTTT
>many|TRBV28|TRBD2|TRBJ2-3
CASSWGGGSDTQYF
TGTGCCAGCAGTTGGGGGGGTGGGTCCGATACGCAGTATTTT
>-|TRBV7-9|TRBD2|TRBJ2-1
CASSLDSSGTYEQFF
TGTGCCAGCAGCTTGGACTCTAGCGGGACCTACGAGCAGTTCTTC
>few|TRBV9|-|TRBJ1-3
CASSGGTASGNTIYF
TGTGCCAGCAGCGGCGGTACTGCTTCTGGAAACACCATATATTTT
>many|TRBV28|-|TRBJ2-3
CASSFENTQYF
TGTGCCAGCAGTTTCGAGAATACGCAGTATTTT
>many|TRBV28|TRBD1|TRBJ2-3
CASSGTDRTDTQYF
TGTGCCAGCAGTGGGACAGACCGCACAGATACGCAGTATTTT
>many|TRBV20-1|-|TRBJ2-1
CSAAQGFAYNEQFF
TGCAGTGCCGCCCAGGGGTTCGCCTACAATGAGCAGTTCTTC
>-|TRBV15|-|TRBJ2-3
CATSRDLGADTQYF
TGTGCCACCAGCAGAGATTTGGGGGCAGATACGCAGTATTTT
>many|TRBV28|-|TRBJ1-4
CASLSGGGEKLFF
TGTGCCAGCCTATCCGGCGGGGGTGAAAAACTGTTTTTT
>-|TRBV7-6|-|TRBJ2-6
CASSSYDRSISGANVLTF
TGTGCCAGCAGCTCTTACGACAGGAGCATTAGTGGGGCCAACGTCCTGACTTTC
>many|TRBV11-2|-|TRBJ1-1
CASSLDNTEAFF
TGTGCCAGCAGCTTAGATAACACTGAAGCTTTCTTT
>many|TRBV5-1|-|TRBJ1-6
CASGLEAYNSPLHF
TGCGCCAGCGGATTAGAGGCCTATAATTCACCCCTCCACTTT
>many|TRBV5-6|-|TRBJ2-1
CASNLGRWNEQFF
TGTGCCAGCAACCTCGGACGTTGGAATGAGCAGTTCTTC
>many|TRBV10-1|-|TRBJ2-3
CASSESMVDTQYF
TGCGCCAGCAGTGAGTCGATGGTAGATACGCAGTATTTT
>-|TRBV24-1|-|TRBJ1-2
CATSEGGLYGYTF
TGTGCCACCAGTGAGGGCGGACTCTATGGCTACACCTTC
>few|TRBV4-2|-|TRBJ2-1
CASSQETRFVSYNEQFF
TGTGCCAGCAGCCAAGAAACGAGATTCGTATCCTACAATGAGCAGTTCTTC
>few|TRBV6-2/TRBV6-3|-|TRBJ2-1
CASSYRQGLNEQFF
TGTGCCAGCAGTTACAGGCAGGGCCTAAATGAGCAGTTCTTC
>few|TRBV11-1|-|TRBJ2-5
CASSLEGTLKQETQYF
TGTGCCAGCAGCTTAGAGGGGACCCTAAAGCAAGAGACCCAGTACTTC
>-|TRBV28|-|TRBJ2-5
CASRRTMSETQYF
TGTGCCAGCAGAAGAACCATGTCAGAGACCCAGTACTTC
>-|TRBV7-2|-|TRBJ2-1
CASSLLPHNEQFF
TGTGCCAGCAGCTTACTCCCCCACAATGAGCAGTTCTTC
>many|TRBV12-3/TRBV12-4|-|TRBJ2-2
CASTGFRSTGELFF
TGTGCCAGCACGGGGTTCCGGTCCACCGGGGAGCTGTTTTTT
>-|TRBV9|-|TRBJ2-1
CASSVAWYNEQFF
TGTGCCAGCAGCGTAGCTTGGTACAATGAGCAGTTCTTC
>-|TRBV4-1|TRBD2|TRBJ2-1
CASSGTSGYNEQFF
TGCGCCAGCAGCGGGACTAGCGGTTACAATGAGCAGTTCTTC
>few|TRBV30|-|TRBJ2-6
CAWSASNWEANVLTF
TGTGCCTGGAGTGCCAGCAACTGGGAGGCCAACGTCCTGACTTTC
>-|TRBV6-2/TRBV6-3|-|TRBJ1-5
CASSGAFPGQPQHF
TGTGCCAGCAGTGGCGCTTTTCCTGGGCAGCCCCAGCATTTT
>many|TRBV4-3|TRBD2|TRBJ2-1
CASSQLAGLEQFF
TGCGCCAGCAGCCAACTAGCGGGACTCGAGCAGTTCTTC
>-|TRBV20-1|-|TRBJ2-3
CSASPDGEDTQYF
TGCAGTGCTAGCCCGGACGGGGAAGATACGCAGTATTTT
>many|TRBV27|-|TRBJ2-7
CASSSLMAGLYEQYF
TGTGCCAGCAGTTCCCTAATGGCGGGCCTCTACGAGCAGTACTTC
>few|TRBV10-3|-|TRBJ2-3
CAISEQLDTQYF
TGTGCCATCAGTGAGCAGCTCGATACGCAGTATTTT
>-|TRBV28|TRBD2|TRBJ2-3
CASSLGGPSSTDTQYF
TGTGCCAGCAGTTTGGGAGGGCCTTCTAGCACAGATACGCAGTATTTT
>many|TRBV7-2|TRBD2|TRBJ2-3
CASSSTSTNTQYF
TGTGCCAGCAGCTCGACTAGCACTAATACGCAGTATTTT
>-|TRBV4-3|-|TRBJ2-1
CVSSQVATGPQFF
TGCGTCAGCAGCCAAGTCGCAACGGGGCCCCAGTTCTTC